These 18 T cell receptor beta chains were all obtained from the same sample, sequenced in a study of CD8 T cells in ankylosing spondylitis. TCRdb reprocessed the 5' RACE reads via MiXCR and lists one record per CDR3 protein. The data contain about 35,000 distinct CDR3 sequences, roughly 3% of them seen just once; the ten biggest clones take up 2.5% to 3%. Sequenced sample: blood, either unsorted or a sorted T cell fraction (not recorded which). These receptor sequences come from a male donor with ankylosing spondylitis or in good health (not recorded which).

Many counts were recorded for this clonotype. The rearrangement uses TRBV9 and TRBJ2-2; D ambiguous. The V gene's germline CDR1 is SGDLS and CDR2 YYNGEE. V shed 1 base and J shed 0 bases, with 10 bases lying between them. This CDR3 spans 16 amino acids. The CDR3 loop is CASSVMVSANTGELFF. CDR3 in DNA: TGTGCCAGCAGCGTAATGGTCAGCGCGAACACCGGGGAGCTGTTTTTT. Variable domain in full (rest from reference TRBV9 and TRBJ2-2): DSGVTQTPKHLITATGQRVTLRCSPRSGDLSVYWYQQSLDQGLQFLIQYYNGEERAKGNILERFSAQQFPDLHSELNLSSLELGDSALYFCASSVMVSANTGELFFGEGSRLTVL.

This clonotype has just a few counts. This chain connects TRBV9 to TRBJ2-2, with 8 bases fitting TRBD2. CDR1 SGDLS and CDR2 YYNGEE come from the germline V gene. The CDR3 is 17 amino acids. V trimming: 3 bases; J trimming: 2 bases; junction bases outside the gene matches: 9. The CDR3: CASSGTSSGTNTGELFF. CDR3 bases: TGTGCCAGCAGCGGGACTAGCTCTGGGACAAACACCGGGGAGCTGTTTTTT.

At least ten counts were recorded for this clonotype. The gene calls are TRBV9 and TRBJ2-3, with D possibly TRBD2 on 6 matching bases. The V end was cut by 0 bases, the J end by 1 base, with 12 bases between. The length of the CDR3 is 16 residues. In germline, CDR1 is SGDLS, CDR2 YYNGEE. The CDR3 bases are TGTGCCAGCAGCGTAGGAGGTAGCGGCCGCACAGATACGCAGTATTTT. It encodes CASSVGGSGRTDTQYF.

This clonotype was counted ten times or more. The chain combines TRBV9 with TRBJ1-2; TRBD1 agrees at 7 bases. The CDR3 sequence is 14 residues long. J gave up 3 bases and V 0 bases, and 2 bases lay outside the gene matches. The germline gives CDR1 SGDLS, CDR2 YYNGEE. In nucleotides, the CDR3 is TGTGCCAGCAGCGTAGAGGGGACAGACTATGGCTACACCTTC. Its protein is CASSVEGTDYGYTF. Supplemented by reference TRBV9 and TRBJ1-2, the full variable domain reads DSGVTQTPKHLITATGQRVTLRCSPRSGDLSVYWYQQSLDQGLQFLIQYYNGEERAKGNILERFSAQQFPDLHSELNLSSLELGDSALYFCASSVEGTDYGYTFGSGTRLTVV.

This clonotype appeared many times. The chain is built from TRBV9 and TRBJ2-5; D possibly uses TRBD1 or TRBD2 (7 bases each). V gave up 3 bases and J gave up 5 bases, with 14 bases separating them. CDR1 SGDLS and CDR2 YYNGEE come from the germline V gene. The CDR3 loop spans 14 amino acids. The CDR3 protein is CASSANRGGETQYF. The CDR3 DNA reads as TGTGCCAGCAGCGCGAACAGGGGAGGGGAGACCCAGTACTTC.

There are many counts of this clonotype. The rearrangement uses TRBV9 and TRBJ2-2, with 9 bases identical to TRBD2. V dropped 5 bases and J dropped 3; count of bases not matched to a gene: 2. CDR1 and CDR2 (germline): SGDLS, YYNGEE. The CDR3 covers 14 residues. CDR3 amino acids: CASRGTSHTGELFF. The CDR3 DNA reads TGTGCCAGCAGAGGGACTAGCCACACCGGGGAGCTGTTTTTT.

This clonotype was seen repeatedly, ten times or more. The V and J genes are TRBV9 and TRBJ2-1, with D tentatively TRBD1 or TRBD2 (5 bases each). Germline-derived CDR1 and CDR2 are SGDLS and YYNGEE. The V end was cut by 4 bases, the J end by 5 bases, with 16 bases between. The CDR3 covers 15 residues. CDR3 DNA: TGTGCCAGCAGCCCCACCCTCGTGGGGGACAATGAGCAGTTCTTC. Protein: CASSPTLVGDNEQFF.

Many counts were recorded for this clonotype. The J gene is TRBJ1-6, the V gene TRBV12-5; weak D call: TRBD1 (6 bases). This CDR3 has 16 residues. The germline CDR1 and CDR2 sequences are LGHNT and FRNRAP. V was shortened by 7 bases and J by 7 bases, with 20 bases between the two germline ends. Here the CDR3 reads CASDPLTGKHNSPLHF. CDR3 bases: TGTGCTAGTGATCCTCTTACAGGGAAGCACAATTCACCCCTCCACTTT.

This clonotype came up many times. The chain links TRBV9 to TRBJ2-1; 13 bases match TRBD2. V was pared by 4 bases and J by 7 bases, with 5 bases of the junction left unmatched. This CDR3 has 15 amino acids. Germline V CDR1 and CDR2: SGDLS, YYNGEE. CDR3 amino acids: CASSIGTSGKNEQFF. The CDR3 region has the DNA TGTGCCAGCAGCATCGGGACTAGCGGGAAAAATGAGCAGTTCTTC.

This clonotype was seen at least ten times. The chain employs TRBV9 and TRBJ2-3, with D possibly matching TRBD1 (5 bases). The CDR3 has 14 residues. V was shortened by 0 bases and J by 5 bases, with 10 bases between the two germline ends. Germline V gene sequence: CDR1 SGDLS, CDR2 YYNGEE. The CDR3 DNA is TGTGCCAGCAGCGTAGGTACAGGCGGAGATACGCAGTATTTT. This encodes CASSVGTGGDTQYF.

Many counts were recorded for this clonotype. This chain's CDR3 is CASSKRQGGHYNEQFF. CDR3 nucleotide sequence: TGTGCCAGCAGTAAAAGACAGGGGGGCCACTACAATGAGCAGTTCTTC. The V call is TRBV9, the J call TRBJ2-1, with TRBD1 identical over 9 bases. Trimming took 5 bases from V and 3 from J; bases not matched to a gene: 9. Germline V gene data show CDR1 as SGDLS and CDR2 as YYNGEE. The CDR3 covers 16 residues.

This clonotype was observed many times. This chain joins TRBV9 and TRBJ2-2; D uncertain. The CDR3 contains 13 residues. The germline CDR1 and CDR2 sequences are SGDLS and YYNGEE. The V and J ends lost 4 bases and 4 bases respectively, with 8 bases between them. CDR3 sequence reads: CASSFTLTGELFF. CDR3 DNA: TGTGCCAGCAGCTTCACACTCACCGGGGAGCTGTTTTTT.

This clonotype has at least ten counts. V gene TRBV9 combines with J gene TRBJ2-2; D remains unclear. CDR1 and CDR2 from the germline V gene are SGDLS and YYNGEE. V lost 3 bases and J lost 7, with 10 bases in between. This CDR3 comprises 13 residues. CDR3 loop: CASSGRNVGELFF. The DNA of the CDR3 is TGTGCCAGCAGCGGGCGAAATGTCGGGGAGCTGTTTTTT. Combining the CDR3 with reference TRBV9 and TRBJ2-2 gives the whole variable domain DSGVTQTPKHLITATGQRVTLRCSPRSGDLSVYWYQQSLDQGLQFLIQYYNGEERAKGNILERFSAQQFPDLHSELNLSSLELGDSALYFCASSGRNVGELFFGEGSRLTVL.

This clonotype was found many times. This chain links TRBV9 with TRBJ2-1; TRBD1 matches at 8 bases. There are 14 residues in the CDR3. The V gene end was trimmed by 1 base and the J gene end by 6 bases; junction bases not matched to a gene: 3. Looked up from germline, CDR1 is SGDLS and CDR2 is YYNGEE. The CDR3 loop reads CASSVQGASNEQFF. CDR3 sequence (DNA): TGTGCCAGCAGCGTACAGGGGGCAAGCAATGAGCAGTTCTTC.

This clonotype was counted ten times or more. CDR3 DNA sequence: TGTGCCAGCAGCCTACAGGGCGGGGAGACCCAGTACTTC. Its translation is CASSLQGGETQYF. The chain combines TRBV9 with TRBJ2-5; D might be TRBD1 (6 bases). Germline V gene lookup returns CDR1 SGDLS and CDR2 YYNGEE. The CDR3 covers 13 residues. V gave up 4 bases and J gave up 5 bases, with 12 bases separating them.

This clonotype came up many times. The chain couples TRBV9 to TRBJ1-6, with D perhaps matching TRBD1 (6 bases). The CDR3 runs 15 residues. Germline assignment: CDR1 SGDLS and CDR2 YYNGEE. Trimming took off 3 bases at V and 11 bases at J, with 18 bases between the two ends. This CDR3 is CASSGRTGGAAPLHF. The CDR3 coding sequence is TGTGCCAGCAGCGGCCGGACCGGGGGCGCGGCACCCCTCCACTTT.

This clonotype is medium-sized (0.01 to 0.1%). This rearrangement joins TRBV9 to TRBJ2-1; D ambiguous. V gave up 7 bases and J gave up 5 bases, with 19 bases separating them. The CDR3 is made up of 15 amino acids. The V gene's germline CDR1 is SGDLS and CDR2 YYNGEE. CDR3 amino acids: CASGPPYGPNNEQFF. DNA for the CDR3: TGTGCCAGCGGCCCCCCGTATGGGCCGAACAATGAGCAGTTCTTC.

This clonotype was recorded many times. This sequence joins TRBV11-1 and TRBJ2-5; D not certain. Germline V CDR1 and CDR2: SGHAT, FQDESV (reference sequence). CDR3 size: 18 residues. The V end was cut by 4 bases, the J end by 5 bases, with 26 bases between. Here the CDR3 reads CASSWIRVLARGSETQYF. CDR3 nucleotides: TGTGCCAGCAGCTGGATTCGCGTTTTGGCCCGAGGCTCGGAGACCCAGTACTTC.